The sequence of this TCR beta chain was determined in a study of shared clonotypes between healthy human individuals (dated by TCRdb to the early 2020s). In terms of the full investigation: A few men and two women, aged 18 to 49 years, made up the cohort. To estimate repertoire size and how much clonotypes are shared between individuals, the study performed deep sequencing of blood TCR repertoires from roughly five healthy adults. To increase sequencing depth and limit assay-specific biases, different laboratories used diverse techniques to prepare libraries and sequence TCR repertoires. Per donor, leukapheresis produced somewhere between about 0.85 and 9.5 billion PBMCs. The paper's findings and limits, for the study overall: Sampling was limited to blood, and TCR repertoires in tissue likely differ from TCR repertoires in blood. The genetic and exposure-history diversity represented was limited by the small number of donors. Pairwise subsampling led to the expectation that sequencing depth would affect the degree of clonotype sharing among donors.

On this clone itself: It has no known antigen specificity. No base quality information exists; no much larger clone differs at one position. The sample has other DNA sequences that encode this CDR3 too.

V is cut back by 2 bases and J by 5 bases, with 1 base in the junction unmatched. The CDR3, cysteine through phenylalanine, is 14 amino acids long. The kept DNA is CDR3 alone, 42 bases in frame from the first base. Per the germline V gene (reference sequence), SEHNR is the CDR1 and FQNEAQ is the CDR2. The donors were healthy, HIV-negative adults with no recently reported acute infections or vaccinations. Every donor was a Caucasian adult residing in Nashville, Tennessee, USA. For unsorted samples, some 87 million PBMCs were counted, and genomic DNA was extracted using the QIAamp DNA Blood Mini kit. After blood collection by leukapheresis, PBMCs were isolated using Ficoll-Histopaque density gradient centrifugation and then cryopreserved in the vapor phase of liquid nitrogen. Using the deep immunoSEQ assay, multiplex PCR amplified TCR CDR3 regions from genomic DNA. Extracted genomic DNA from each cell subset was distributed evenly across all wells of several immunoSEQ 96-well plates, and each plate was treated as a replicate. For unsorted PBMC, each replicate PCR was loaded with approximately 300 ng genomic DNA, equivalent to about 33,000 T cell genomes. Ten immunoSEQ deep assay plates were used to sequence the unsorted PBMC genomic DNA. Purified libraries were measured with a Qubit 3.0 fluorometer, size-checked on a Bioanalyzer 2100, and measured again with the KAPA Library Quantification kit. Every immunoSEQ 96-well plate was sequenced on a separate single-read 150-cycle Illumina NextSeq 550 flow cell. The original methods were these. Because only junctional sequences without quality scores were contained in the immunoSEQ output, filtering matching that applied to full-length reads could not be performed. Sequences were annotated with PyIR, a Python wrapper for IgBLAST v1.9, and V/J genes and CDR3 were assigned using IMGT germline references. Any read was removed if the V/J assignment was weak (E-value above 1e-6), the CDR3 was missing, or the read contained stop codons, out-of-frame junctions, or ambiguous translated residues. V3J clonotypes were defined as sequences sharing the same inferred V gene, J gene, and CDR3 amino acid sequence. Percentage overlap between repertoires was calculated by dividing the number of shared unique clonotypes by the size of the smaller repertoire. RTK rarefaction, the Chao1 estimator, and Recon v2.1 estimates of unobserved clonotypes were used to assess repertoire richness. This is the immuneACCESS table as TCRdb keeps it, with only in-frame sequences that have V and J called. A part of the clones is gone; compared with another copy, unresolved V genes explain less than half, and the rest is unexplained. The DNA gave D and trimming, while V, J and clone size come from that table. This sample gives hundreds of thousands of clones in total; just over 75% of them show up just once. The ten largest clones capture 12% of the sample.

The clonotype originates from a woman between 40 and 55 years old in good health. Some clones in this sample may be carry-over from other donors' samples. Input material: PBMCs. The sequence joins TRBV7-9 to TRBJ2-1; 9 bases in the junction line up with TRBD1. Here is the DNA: TGTGCCAGCAGCTTACGGACAGGGGACAATGAGCAGTTCTTC. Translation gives CASSLRTGDNEQFF.